These 16 T cell receptor beta chains were sequenced from one sample in a study of blood T cells in healthy people across ages. It was with a sample-barcoded 5' primer and a J-beta primer mix that a second PCR of roughly 7 to 11 cycles was run. TCRdb reprocessed the 5' RACE reads via MiXCR and lists one record per CDR3 protein. The sample comprises about 630,000 distinct CDR3 sequences, roughly 21% of which are singletons, and roughly 3.4% rests with the top ten. The sample consisted of blood. The receptors were gathered from a man between 65 and 79 years old in good health.

This clonotype showed up just a few times. The junction departs from germline at one end; a sequencing error may be responsible. This sequence joins TRBV29-1 and TRBJ1-4; D is possibly TRBD1 (5 bases). The CDR3 has 15 residues. Germline values: CDR1 SQVTM, CDR2 ANQGSEA. This CDR3 reads CGVGRQGATNEKLFF. For the CDR3, the DNA is TGCGGCGTCGGAAGGCAGGGCGCAACTAATGAAAAACTGTTTTTT.

The chain uses TRBV6-1 and TRBJ2-5, with 10 bases matching TRBD2. The DNA matches TRBJ2-7 better at its end, which makes the J call doubtful. The CDR3 sequence is 15 residues long. Per germline, CDR1 MNHNS and CDR2 SASEGT. The CDR3 DNA is TGTGCCAGCAAGATAGCGGGAGGATCGGCCTACGAGCAGTACTTC. Its protein product is CASKIAGGSAYEQYF.

A note on this clonotype: The junction does not match germline at one end; this may be a read error. This rearrangement joins TRBV7-7 to TRBJ2-5, with 15 bases that match TRBD2. The closer fit of TRBJ2-1 to the DNA end suggests the J call may be wrong. The CDR3 is 13 amino acids. The germline gives CDR1 SSHAT, CDR2 FNYEAQ (reference sequence). The CDR3 coding sequence is TGTGCTAGCAGCGGACTAGCGGGAGGGGAGCAGTTCTTC. Its translation is CASSGLAGGEQFF.

The chain uses TRBV20-1 and TRBJ1-4; D perhaps matches TRBD1 (5 bases). Trimming left V 3 bases short and J 3 bases short, with 8 bases between. This CDR3 region has 13 residues. Germline V gene sequence: CDR1 DFQATT, CDR2 SNEGSKA (reference sequence). The CDR3 nucleotides read TGCAGTGCTAGCGCAGGGCCTAATGAAAAACTGTTTTTT. Encoded protein: CSASAGPNEKLFF.

This sequence joins TRBV20-1 and TRBJ2-7; 10 nucleotides match TRBD2. The CDR3 has 14 amino acids. V shed 3 bases and J 0 bases; nucleotides not matched to a gene: 2. The germline gives CDR1 DFQATT, CDR2 SNEGSKA (reference sequence). CDR3 residues: CSARGLASSYEQYF. The CDR3 DNA is TGCAGTGCTAGGGGACTAGCGAGCTCCTACGAGCAGTACTTC.

This clonotype was observed a few times. Germline is not matched at one junction end, which may reflect a read error. The chain is built from TRBV18 and TRBJ2-6; 9 bases agree with TRBD1. There are 18 residues in the CDR3. CDR1 KGHSH and CDR2 LQKENI come from the germline V gene. In DNA, the CDR3 is TGCGCCAGCTCACAGATAGGACAGGGGAGCTCTGGGGCCAACGTCCTGACTTTC. Translation: CASSQIGQGSSGANVLTF.

This clonotype showed up just a few times. This chain connects TRBV18 to TRBJ2-1; a possible D gene is TRBD1 (5 bases). Trimming took off 4 bases at V and 4 bases at J, with 11 bases between the two ends. Germline V gene data show CDR1 as KGHSH and CDR2 as LQKENI. The CDR3 has 14 residues. The CDR3: CASSQGPIYNEQFF. The CDR3, as DNA: TGTGCCAGCTCACAGGGGCCGATTTACAATGAGCAGTTCTTC.

The V and J genes are TRBV5-1 and TRBJ2-1; 10 bases agree with TRBD2. CDR3 length equals 15 residues. CDR1 and CDR2 (germline): SGHRS, YFSETQ. The junction had 5 bases not matched to a gene; V was cut back by 4 bases and J by 4 bases. CDR3 nucleotide sequence: TGCGCCAGCAGCACATCTAGCGGGAGTTACAATGAGCAGTTCTTC. It codes for CASSTSSGSYNEQFF.

V and J are TRBV29-1 and TRBJ2-6, with a weak D call TRBD1 (6 bases). V was clipped by 5 bases and J by 3 bases, with 11 bases between them. Germline CDR1 SQVTM, CDR2 ANQGSEA. CDR3 size: 14 residues. CDR3 nucleotides: TGCAGCGTTTACAGGGCGAATGGGGCCAACGTCCTGACTTTC. Translated, it gives CSVYRANGANVLTF.

V gene TRBV28 combines with J gene TRBJ2-5; 7 bases map to TRBD1. Germline loops: CDR1 MDHEN, CDR2 SYDVKM. The CDR3 runs to 13 residues. V dropped 6 bases and J dropped 1; count of bases not matched to a gene: 2. DNA of the CDR3: TGTGCCAGCAGAGGGACAGTCCAAGAGACCCAGTACTTC. Amino acid sequence: CASRGTVQETQYF.

V gene TRBV29-1 combines with J gene TRBJ2-2, with a possible D match to TRBD1 (6 bases). The CDR3 sequence is 14 residues long. V was clipped by 4 bases and J by 2 bases, with 11 bases between them. CDR1 is SQVTM and CDR2 is ANQGSEA in the germline V gene. CDR3 in amino acids: CSVARTVNTGELFF. The CDR3 region has the DNA TGCAGCGTTGCCAGGACAGTAAACACCGGGGAGCTGTTTTTT.

The chain links TRBV7-3 to TRBJ2-7; D gene ambiguous. CDR1 SGHTA and CDR2 FQGTGA come from the germline V gene. CDR3 size: 13 residues. Trimming left V 2 bases short and J 5 bases short, with 10 bases between. The CDR3, as DNA: TGTGCCAGCAGCTTAGGCGTAACCCACGAGCAGTACTTC. Protein: CASSLGVTHEQYF.

The chain recombines TRBV28 with TRBJ2-3; unclear D gene. The germline V gene has CDR1 MDHEN and CDR2 SYDVKM. Trimming pared 5 bases from V and 2 bases from J, leaving 11 bases between. This CDR3 has 14 residues. Written as DNA, the CDR3 is TGTGCCAGCAGTAGTGGCGAGTACACAGATACGCAGTATTTT. Translated, it gives CASSSGEYTDTQYF.

This clonotype has only a few counts. The chain recombines TRBV20-1 with TRBJ2-3; TRBD2 is a possible D gene (6 bases). Germline V gene data show CDR1 as DFQATT and CDR2 as SNEGSKA (reference sequence). Trimming removed 6 bases at V and 0 bases at J, with 22 bases between. The CDR3 covers 17 residues. CDR3 loop: CSAPTSGTPLSTDTQYF. The CDR3 coding sequence is TGCAGTGCCCCCACATCCGGGACTCCATTAAGCACAGATACGCAGTATTTT.

The chain recombines TRBV5-5 with TRBJ1-1, with D tentatively TRBD1 (6 bases). In germline, CDR1 is SGHKS, CDR2 YYEKEE (reference sequence). The CDR3 is made up of 15 amino acids. Between the trimmed V and J ends, which lost 0 bases and 3 bases, there was a span of 12 bases. Written as DNA, the CDR3 is TGTGCCAGCAGCTTGGCTTGGGGGGGCGACACTGAAGCTTTCTTT. Protein sequence: CASSLAWGGDTEAFF.

This clonotype was detected only a few times. The V gene is TRBV14, the J gene TRBJ2-7; 11 bases line up with TRBD2. Germline V gene data show CDR1 as SGHDN and CDR2 as FVKESK. This CDR3 is 15 amino acids long. Germline trimming cut 5 bases from V and 4 bases from J; bases unmatched to any gene: 7. CDR3: CASSVAGLAAYEQYF. CDR3 bases: TGTGCCAGCAGCGTAGCGGGACTAGCGGCTTACGAGCAGTACTTC. Drawing the rest from reference TRBV14 and TRBJ2-7, the complete variable domain is EAGVTQFPSHSVIEKGQTVTLRCDPISGHDNLYWYRRVMGKEIKFLLHFVKESKQDESGMPNNRFLAERTGGTYSTLKVQPAELEDSGVYFCASSVAGLAAYEQYFGPGTRLTVT.